This T cell receptor beta chain was recovered during a study of blood T cell repertoires in COVID-19. The germline CDR1 and CDR2 sequences are KGHSH and LQKENI. V was trimmed by 1 base and J by 0 bases, leaving 13 bases between them. The CDR3 loop spans 17 amino acids. Some clones are missing from TCRdb's copy, which holds only in-frame ones; the method was immunoSEQ multiplex PCR. The data hold fewer than 110,000 clones, with more than 75% observed a single time. The J gene is TRBJ1-5, the V gene TRBV18; the D is unclear. This sequence was found in a human donor in a cohort sampled during active COVID-19. Source material: peripheral blood. The CDR3: CASSPRQTQNSNQPQHF. The CDR3 nucleotides read TGTGCCAGCTCACCACGCCAAACTCAAAATAGCAATCAGCCCCAGCATTTT.